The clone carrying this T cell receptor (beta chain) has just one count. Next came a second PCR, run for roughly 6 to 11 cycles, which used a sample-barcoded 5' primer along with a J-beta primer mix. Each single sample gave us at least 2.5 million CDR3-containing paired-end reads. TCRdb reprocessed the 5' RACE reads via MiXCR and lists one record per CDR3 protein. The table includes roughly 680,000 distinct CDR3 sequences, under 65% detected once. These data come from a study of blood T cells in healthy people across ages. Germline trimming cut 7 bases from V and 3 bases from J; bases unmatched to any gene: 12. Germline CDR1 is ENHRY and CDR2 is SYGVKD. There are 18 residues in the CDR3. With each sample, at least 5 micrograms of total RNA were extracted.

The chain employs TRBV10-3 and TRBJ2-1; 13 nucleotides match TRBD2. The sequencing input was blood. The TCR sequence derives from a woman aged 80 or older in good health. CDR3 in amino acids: CAITGTGTSGTNYNEQFF. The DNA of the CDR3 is TGTGCCATCACAGGGACCGGGACTAGCGGGACGAACTACAATGAGCAGTTCTTC.